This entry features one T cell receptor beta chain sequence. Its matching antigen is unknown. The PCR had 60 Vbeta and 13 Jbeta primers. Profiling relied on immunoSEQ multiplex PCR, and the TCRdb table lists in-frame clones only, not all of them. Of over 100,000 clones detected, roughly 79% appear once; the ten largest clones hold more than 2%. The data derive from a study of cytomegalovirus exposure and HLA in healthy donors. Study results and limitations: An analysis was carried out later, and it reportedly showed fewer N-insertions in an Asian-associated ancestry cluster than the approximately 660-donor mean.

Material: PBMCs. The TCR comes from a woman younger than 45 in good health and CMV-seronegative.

As DNA, the CDR3 is TGCGCCAGCAAAACCGGGACTAGCGGTTACGAGCAGTACTTC. It codes for CASKTGTSGYEQYF. The rearrangement joins TRBV5-1 to TRBJ2-7; 11 bases map to TRBD2. With 6 bases clipped from V and 4 bases from J, the junction kept 6 bases outside the gene matches. CDR1 is SGHRS, CDR2 YFSETQ, per germline. The CDR3 is 14 residues long.